The source of this T cell receptor beta chain is a study of shared clonotypes between healthy human individuals. Study details: Those who served as donors were two women and a few men between the ages of 18 and 49. Whole-study findings and limits: With few donors, the genetic and exposure-history diversity represented was limited.

Regarding this clone: Its cognate antigen is unknown.

V was trimmed by 5 bases and J by 5 bases, leaving 24 bases between them. This CDR3 has 16 amino acids. Germline values: CDR1 SQVTM, CDR2 ANQGSEA. The table came from immunoSEQ multiplex PCR; TCRdb's copy has only in-frame clones and leaves some out. The table records around 690,000 clones, about 90% of them present only once. Sequenced input: memory CD8+ T cells from PBMCs. The sample's subset: CD45RO+ cells pooled with CCR7-negative TemRA cells. V gene TRBV29-1 combines with J gene TRBJ2-5, with D perhaps TRBD1 or TRBD2 (6 bases each). This receptor was obtained from a young man in good health. Some clones in this sample may be carry-over from other donors' samples. The CDR3 nucleotides read TGCAGCGTTCGCCTAAACCGGGGGCAGGGGAGGGAGACCCAGTACTTC. This encodes CSVRLNRGQGRETQYF.